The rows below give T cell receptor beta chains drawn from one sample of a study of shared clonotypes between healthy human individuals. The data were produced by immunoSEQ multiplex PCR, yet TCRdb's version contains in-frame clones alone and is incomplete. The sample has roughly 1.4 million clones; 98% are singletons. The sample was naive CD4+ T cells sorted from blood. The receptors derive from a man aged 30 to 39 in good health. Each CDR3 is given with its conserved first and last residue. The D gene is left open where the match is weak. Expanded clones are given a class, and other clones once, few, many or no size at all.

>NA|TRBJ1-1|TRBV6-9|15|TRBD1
TGTGCCAGCGAACCAGGGGGAGGCCTCAACACTGAAGCTTTCTTT
CASEPGGGLNTEAFF
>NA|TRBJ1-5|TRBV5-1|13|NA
TGCGCCAGCAGCTTGGGTCTCGGGCAGCCCCAGCATTTT
CASSLGLGQPQHF
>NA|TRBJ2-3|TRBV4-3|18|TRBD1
TGCGCCAGCAGCCAGAAGGCCGCGACAGGGGCAAACACAGATACGCAGTATTTT
CASSQKAATGANTDTQYF
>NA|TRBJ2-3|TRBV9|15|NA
TGTGCCAGCAGCTTTAGCGGACCAAGCACAGATACGCAGTATTTT
CASSFSGPSTDTQYF
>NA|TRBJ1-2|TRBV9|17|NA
TGTGCCAGCGGTACCCCCAGGGAAGGTCCTCCAGGATATGGCTACACCTTC
CASGTPREGPPGYGYTF
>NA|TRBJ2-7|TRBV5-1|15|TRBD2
TGCGCCAGCAGTCTCCCAAGCGGGAGTATCCACGAGCAGTACTTC
CASSLPSGSIHEQYF
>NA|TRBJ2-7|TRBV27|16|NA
TGTGCCAGCAGTGACCCCTCAAGACTGAAGGCCTACGAGCAGTACTTC
CASSDPSRLKAYEQYF
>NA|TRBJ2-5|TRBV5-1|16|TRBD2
TGCGCCAGCAGCGACGGGAGCGGGAGGGCCTGGGAGACCCAGTACTTC
CASSDGSGRAWETQYF
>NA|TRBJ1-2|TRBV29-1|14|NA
TGCAGCGTTTTTGGGGCAGCCTCTACCCATGGCTACACCTTC
CSVFGAASTHGYTF
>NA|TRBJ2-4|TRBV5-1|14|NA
TGCGCCAGCAGCCTGGGACTCCCTGAAAACATTCAGTACTTC
CASSLGLPENIQYF
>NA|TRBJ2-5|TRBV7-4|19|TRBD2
TGTGCCAGCAGCCCCCCCCGTCGGACTAGCGGGAGGGTGAGAGAGACCCAGTACTTC
CASSPPRRTSGRVRETQYF
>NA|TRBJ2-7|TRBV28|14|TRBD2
TGTGCCAGCAGTTTCCTAGCGGGAACCTACGAGCAGTACTTC
CASSFLAGTYEQYF
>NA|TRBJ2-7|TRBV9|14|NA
TGTGCCAGCAGCGTAGACCTGGGGACCTACGAGCAGTACTTC
CASSVDLGTYEQYF
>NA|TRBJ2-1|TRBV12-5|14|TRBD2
TGTGCTAGTGGGGTGGGAGCGGGAGACAATGAGCAGTTCTTC
CASGVGAGDNEQFF
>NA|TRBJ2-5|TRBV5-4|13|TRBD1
TGTGCCAGCAGCCGGTACAGGGGAGTGACCCAGTACTTC
CASSRYRGVTQYF
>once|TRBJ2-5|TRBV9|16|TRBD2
TGTGCCAGCAGCGTAGGTAGGCTAGCGGCACAAGAGACCCAGTACTTC
CASSVGRLAAQETQYF
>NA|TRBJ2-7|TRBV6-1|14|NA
TGTGCCAGCAGACGGACTACCGGCTCCTACGAGCAGTACTTC
CASRRTTGSYEQYF
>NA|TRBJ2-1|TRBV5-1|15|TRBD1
TGCGCCAGCAGCCAACGGGACAGGGGATACAATGAGCAGTTCTTC
CASSQRDRGYNEQFF
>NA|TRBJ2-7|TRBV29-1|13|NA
TGCAGCGTTGACACGGGGGCATCCTACGAGCAGTACTTC
CSVDTGASYEQYF
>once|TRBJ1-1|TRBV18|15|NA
TGTGCCAGCTCACTCACTTCCCCGCCCCCCACTGAAGCTTTCTTT
CASSLTSPPPTEAFF
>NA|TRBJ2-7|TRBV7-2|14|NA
TGTGCCAGCAGCTTAGATAGCCAGGACTACGAGCAGTACTTC
CASSLDSQDYEQYF
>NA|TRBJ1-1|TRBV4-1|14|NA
TGCGCCAGCAGCCACCTCTCCCGGAGCACTGAAGCTTTCTTT
CASSHLSRSTEAFF
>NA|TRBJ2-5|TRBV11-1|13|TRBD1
TGTGCCACTCAGGGACAGGGAAGGGAGACCCAGTACTTC
CATQGQGRETQYF
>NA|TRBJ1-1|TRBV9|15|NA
TGTGCCAGCAGCGTAGTGGCCGGGACGGACACTGAAGCTTTCTTT
CASSVVAGTDTEAFF
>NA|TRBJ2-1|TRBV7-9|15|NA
TGTGCCAGCAGCTTAGTTAAGGCTCTTAGGGGAGAGCAGTTCTTC
CASSLVKALRGEQFF
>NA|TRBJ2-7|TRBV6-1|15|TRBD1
TGTGCCAGCAGTGATGGGACAGGGGGATCCTACGAGCAGTACTTC
CASSDGTGGSYEQYF
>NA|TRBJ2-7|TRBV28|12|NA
TGTGCCGGAAGCGGCGGCTCCTACGAGCAGTACTTC
CAGSGGSYEQYF
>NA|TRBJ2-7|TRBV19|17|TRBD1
TGTGCCAGTAGTCCCCTCTCCGGGACAGGGAGGGGGTACGAGCAGTACTTC
CASSPLSGTGRGYEQYF